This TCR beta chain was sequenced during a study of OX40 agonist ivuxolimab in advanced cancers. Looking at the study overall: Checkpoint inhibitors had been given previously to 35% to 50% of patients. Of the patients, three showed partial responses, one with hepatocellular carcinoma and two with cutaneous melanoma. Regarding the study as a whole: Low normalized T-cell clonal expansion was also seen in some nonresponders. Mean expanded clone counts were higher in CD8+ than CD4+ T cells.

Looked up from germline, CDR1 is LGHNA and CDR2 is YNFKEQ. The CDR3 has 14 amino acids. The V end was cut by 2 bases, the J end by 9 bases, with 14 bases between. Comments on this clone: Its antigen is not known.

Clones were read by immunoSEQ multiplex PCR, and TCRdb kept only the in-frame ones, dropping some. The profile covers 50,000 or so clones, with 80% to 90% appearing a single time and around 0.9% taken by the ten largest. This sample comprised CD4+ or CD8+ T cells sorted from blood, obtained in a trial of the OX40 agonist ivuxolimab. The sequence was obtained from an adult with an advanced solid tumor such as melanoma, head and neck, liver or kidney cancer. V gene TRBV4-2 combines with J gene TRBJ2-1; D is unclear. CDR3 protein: CASSQPIPGPEQFF. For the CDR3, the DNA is TGTGCCAGCAGCCAACCCATCCCTGGCCCTGAGCAGTTCTTC.